This T cell receptor (beta chain) was recovered during a study of technical replicates of blood from several donors. Generated by immunoSEQ multiplex PCR, the TCRdb table keeps only in-frame clones and is missing some. The table lists under 95,000 clones, 95% to 98% of them singletons. Deletions cut 4 bases from V and 4 bases from J, with 10 bases between. The CDR3 covers 14 residues. Germline values: CDR1 MNHEY, CDR2 SVGAGI. This clonotype was obtained from a human donor in good health. The material sequenced was T cells isolated from PBMCs. The chain links TRBV6-5 to TRBJ2-2; D unclear. CDR3 DNA: TGTGCCAGCAGTTTCCTCGAGCGCACCGGGGAGCTGTTTTTT. Translated: CASSFLERTGELFF.